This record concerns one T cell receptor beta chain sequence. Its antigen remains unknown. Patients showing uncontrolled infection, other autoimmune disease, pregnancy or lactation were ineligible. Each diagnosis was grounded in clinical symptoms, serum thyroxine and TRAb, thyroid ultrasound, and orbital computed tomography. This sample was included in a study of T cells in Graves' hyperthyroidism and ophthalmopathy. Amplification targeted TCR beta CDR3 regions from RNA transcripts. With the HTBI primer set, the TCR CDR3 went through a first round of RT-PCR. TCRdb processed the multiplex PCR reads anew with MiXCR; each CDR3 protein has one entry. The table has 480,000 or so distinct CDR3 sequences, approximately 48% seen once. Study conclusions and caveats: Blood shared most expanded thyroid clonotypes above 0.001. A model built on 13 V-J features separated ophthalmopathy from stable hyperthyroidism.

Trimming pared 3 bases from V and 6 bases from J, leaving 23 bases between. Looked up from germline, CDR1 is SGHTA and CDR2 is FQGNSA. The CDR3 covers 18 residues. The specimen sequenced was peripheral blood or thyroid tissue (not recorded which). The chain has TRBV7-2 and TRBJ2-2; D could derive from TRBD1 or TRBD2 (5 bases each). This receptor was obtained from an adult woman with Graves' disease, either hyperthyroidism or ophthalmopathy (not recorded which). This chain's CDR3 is CASSFGEMGRIGAGELFF. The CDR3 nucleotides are TGTGCCAGCAGCTTCGGGGAAATGGGACGGATTGGGGCCGGGGAGCTGTTTTTT.